The 15 T cell receptor beta chains below were found in one sample sequenced in a study of a mutant IDH1 vaccine in newly diagnosed glioma. Time point described: week 11, during vaccination. Every single dose of the vaccine, 300 ug of mutant IDH1 20-mer peptide, came with topical imiquimod. The protocol was immunoSEQ multiplex PCR, while the TCRdb copy is restricted to in-frame clones and leaves out a portion. The data contain about 66,000 clones, roughly 80% of them singletons. These receptors' antigens are unknown. The specimen was PBMCs, collected from a glioma patient whose treatment included an IDH1 peptide vaccine. Every receptor here comes from a man aged 30 to 39 with glioma.

The chain is built from TRBV4-3 and TRBJ2-7, with D uncertain. In germline, CDR1 is LGHNA, CDR2 YSLEER. Trimming removed 1 base from V and 0 bases from J, with 10 bases in between. The CDR3 consists of 15 residues. CDR3 bases: TGCGCCAGCAGCCAAGGGGCGATGAACTCCTACGAGCAGTACTTC. Its translation is CASSQGAMNSYEQYF.

The V and J genes are TRBV10-3 and TRBJ1-2, with a weak D call TRBD1 (5 bases). V lost 4 bases, J lost 2 bases, and 20 bases lay in between. In germline, CDR1 is ENHRY, CDR2 SYGVKD. The CDR3 length is 17 residues. CDR3 in amino acids: CAISGPGPQGENYGYTF. The CDR3 coding sequence is TGTGCCATCAGTGGACCGGGACCCCAAGGGGAAAACTATGGCTACACCTTC.

The chain couples TRBV27 to TRBJ2-7; TRBD1 agrees at 8 bases. Germline lookup yields CDR1 MNHEY and CDR2 SMNVEV (reference sequence). V lost 4 bases and J lost 3; bases outside the gene matches: 5. This CDR3 spans 14 amino acids. The CDR3 sequence is CASSSTGAGYEQYF. The CDR3 DNA follows: TGTGCCAGCAGTTCGACAGGGGCCGGCTACGAGCAGTACTTC.

This clone was picked up one time. This rearrangement joins TRBV7-2 to TRBJ1-1; D perhaps matches TRBD1 (5 bases). V shed 5 bases and J shed 0 bases, with 13 bases lying between them. The CDR3 spans 15 residues. CDR1 SGHTA and CDR2 FQGNSA come from the germline V gene. This CDR3 reads CASSITGTVNTEAFF. DNA for the CDR3: TGTGCCAGCAGCATCACCGGGACGGTGAACACTGAAGCTTTCTTT.

The rearrangement uses TRBV15 and TRBJ1-2; 8 bases match TRBD1. Germline-derived CDR1 and CDR2 are LNHNV and YYDKDF (reference sequence). The CDR3 loop spans 15 amino acids. With 4 bases clipped from V and 2 bases from J, the junction kept 6 bases outside the gene matches. CDR3: CATSKLDRDNYGYTF. The CDR3 nucleotides read TGTGCCACCAGCAAACTGGACAGGGACAACTATGGCTACACCTTC.

The genes are TRBV6-1 and TRBJ2-7, with 10 bases identical to TRBD2. Germline V lookup: CDR1 MNHNS, CDR2 SASEGT. This CDR3 has 14 residues. The V gene end was trimmed by 9 bases and the J gene end by 3 bases; junction bases not matched to a gene: 8. This chain's CDR3 is CASSLAGEIYEQYF. The CDR3 nucleotides read TGTGCCAGTTCTCTAGCGGGGGAGATCTACGAGCAGTACTTC.

The genes are TRBV4-3 and TRBJ2-1; 10 bases agree with TRBD2. V lost 2 bases, J lost 6 bases, and 10 bases stayed unmatched. CDR1 and CDR2 (germline): LGHNA, YSLEER. This CDR3 is 17 amino acids long. DNA of the CDR3: TGCGCCAGCAGCCAACAAATCAGCGGGGGGGCCTTCAATGAGCAGTTCTTC. The encoded protein is CASSQQISGGAFNEQFF.

The chain combines TRBV4-1 with TRBJ2-3, with 9 bases lining up with TRBD2. Germline V lookup: CDR1 MGHRA, CDR2 YSYEKL. J lost 10 bases, V lost 1 base, and 15 bases had no gene match. CDR3 length equals 17 residues. Here the CDR3 reads CASSQGEASGAPFSQYF. The CDR3 region has the DNA TGCGCCAGCAGCCAAGGGGAGGCTAGCGGGGCCCCCTTTTCGCAGTATTTT.

This clone has a single count. This chain links TRBV7-8 with TRBJ1-3; unclear D gene. In germline, CDR1 is SGHVS, CDR2 FQNEAQ. V was clipped by 4 bases and J by 2 bases, with 9 bases between them. The CDR3 runs 14 residues. The CDR3 sequence: CASSSSRTGNTIYF. CDR3 nucleotides: TGTGCCAGCAGCTCCTCCAGGACTGGAAACACCATATATTTT.

V and J are TRBV7-9 and TRBJ1-1, with 7 bases identical to TRBD1. Germline V gives CDR1 SEHNR, CDR2 FQNEAQ (reference sequence). This CDR3 has 14 amino acids. The J segment lost 4 bases and the V segment lost 5 bases, leaving 7 bases of the junction unmatched. The DNA for the CDR3 is TGTGCCAGCAGCCTATTGACAGGGAGCACTGAAGCTTTCTTT. Residues: CASSLLTGSTEAFF.

The chain employs TRBV5-5 and TRBJ1-3, with D hard to call. V lost 4 bases and J 0 bases, leaving 11 bases between the germline ends. Germline V gene data show CDR1 as SGHKS and CDR2 as YYEKEE (reference sequence). The CDR3 is 15 amino acids. DNA of the CDR3: TGTGCCAGCAGCGCGGGTCCTCACTCTGGAAACACCATATATTTT. Translated, it gives CASSAGPHSGNTIYF.

This clone was observed a handful of times. This chain uses TRBV5-4 with TRBJ1-1; perhaps TRBD1 as D (5 bases). Germline V CDR1 and CDR2: SGHNT, YYREEE (reference sequence). The CDR3 has 14 residues. V lost 4 bases and J lost 1, with 11 bases in between. The CDR3 is CASSPGGENTEAFF. CDR3 nucleotides: TGTGCCAGCAGCCCGGGGGGGGAGAACACTGAAGCTTTCTTT.

This chain joins TRBV23-1 and TRBJ2-2; 11 bases line up with TRBD2. TRBV23-1 is flagged as an ORF with uncertain function. V shed 4 bases and J 2 bases; nucleotides not matched to a gene: 3. This CDR3 spans 16 amino acids. The CDR3 DNA is TGCGCCAGCAGTCGGGGACTAGCGGATAACACCGGGGAGCTGTTTTTT. It encodes CASSRGLADNTGELFF.

The chain recombines TRBV28 with TRBJ2-4; tentatively, D is TRBD1 (6 bases). Germline CDR1 MDHEN, CDR2 SYDVKM. Trimming removed 8 bases from V and 4 bases from J, with 12 bases in between. This CDR3 has 13 residues. CDR3 in amino acids: CASGVQGKNIQYF. The DNA for the CDR3 is TGTGCCAGCGGCGTCCAGGGGAAAAACATTCAGTACTTC.

The genes are TRBV18 and TRBJ1-1, with a possible D match to TRBD1 (5 bases). CDR1 KGHSH and CDR2 LQKENI come from the germline V gene. Trimming removed 1 base at V and 6 bases at J, with 15 bases between. The CDR3 consists of 15 residues. Here the CDR3 reads CASSPRGSWSSEAFF. The CDR3 nucleotides read TGTGCCAGCTCACCACGGGGGTCCTGGAGCTCTGAAGCTTTCTTT.